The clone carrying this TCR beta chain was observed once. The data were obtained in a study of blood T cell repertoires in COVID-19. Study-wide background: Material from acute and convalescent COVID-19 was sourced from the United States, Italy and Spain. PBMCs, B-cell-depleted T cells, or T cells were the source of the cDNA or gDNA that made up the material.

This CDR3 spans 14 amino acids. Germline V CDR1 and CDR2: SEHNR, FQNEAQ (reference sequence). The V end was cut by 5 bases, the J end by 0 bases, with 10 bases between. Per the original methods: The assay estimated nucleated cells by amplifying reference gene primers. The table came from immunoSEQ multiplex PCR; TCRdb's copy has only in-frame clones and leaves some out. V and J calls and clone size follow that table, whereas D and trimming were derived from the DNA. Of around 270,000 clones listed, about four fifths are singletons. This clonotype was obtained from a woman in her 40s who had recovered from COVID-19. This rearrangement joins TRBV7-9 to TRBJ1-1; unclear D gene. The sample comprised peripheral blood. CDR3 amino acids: CASSPGEMNTEAFF. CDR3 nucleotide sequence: TGTGCCAGCAGCCCTGGGGAGATGAACACTGAAGCTTTCTTT.